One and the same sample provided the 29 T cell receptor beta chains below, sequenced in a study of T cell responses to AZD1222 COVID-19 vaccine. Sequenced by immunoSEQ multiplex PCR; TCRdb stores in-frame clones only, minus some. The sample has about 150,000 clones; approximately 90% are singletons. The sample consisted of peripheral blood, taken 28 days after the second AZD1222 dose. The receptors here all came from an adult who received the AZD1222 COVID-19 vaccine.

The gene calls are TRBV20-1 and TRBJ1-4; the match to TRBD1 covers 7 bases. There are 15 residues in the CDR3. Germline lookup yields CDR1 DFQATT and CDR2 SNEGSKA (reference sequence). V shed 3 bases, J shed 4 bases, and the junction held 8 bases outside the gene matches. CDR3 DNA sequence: TGCAGTGCTAGTCGGACCGGGACAGTTAATGAAAAACTGTTTTTT. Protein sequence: CSASRTGTVNEKLFF.

Written as DNA, the CDR3 is TGCAGCGTTATTGGGAGACCAGATACGCAGTATTTT. Translation gives CSVIGRPDTQYF. This chain connects TRBV29-1 to TRBJ2-3, with D perhaps TRBD2 (5 bases). This CDR3 region has 12 residues. The germline CDR1 and CDR2 sequences are SQVTM and ANQGSEA. The ends were cut back, 5 bases at V and 4 bases at J, with 10 bases in the middle.

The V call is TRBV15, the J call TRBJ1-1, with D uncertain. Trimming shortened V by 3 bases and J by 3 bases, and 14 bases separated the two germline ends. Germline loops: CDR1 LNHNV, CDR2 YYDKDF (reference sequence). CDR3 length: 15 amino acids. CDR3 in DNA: TGTGCCACCAGCAGGCCGGAAACTTCGGACACTGAAGCTTTCTTT. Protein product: CATSRPETSDTEAFF.

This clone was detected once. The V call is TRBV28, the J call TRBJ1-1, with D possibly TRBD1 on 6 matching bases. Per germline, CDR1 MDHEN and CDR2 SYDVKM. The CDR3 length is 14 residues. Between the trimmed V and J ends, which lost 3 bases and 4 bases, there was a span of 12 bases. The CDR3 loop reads CASSFMAGATEAFF. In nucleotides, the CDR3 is TGTGCCAGCAGTTTTATGGCGGGGGCCACTGAAGCTTTCTTT. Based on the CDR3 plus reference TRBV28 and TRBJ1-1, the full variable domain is DVKVTQSSRYLVKRTGEKVFLECVQDMDHENMFWYRQDPGLGLRLIYFSYDVKMKEKGDIPEGYSVSREKKERFSLILESASTNQTSMYLCASSFMAGATEAFFGQGTRLTVV.

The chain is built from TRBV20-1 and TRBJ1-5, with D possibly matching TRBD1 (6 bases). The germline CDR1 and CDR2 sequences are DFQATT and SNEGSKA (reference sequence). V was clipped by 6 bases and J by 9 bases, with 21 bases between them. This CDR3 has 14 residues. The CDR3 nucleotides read TGCAGTGCGAGTCCTATACAGGGTCAGGGGCCCCAGCATTTT. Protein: CSASPIQGQGPQHF.

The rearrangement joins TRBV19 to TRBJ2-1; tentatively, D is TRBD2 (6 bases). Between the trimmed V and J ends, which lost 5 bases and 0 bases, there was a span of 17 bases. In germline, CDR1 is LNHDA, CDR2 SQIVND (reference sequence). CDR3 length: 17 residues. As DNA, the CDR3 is TGTGCCAGTAGTTCAACCCCGCCCGGGGGCTCCTACAATGAGCAGTTCTTC. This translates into CASSSTPPGGSYNEQFF.

CDR3 bases: TGTGCCAGCAGCCAAGAATCCAGACCCTCCACCGGGGAGCTGTTTTTT. Protein product: CASSQESRPSTGELFF. The rearrangement joins TRBV3-1 (or the pseudogene TRBV3-2) to TRBJ2-2; D unclear. V was cut by 0 bases and J by 4 bases, with 12 bases left in between. Germline CDR1 and CDR2: LGHDT and YNNKEL (reference sequence). The CDR3 loop spans 16 amino acids.

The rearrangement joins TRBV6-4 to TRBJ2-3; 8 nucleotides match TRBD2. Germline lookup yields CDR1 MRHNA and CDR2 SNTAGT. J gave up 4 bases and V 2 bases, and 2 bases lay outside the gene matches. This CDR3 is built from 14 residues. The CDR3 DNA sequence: TGTGCCAGCAGTGACGGTAGCGGGGCAGATACGCAGTATTTT. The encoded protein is CASSDGSGADTQYF.

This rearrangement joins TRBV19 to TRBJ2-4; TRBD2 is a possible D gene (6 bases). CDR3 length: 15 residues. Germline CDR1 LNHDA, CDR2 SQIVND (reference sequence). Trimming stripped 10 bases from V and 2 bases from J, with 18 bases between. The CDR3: CATKKEGSSKNIQYF. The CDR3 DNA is TGTGCCACAAAAAAGGAGGGTTCATCCAAAAACATTCAGTACTTC.

The CDR3 reads CASRVTGKNTEAFF. Written as DNA, the CDR3 is TGTGCCAGCAGGGTGACAGGGAAGAACACTGAAGCTTTCTTT. The V and J genes are TRBV5-4 and TRBJ1-1; 7 bases fit TRBD1. The CDR3 is 14 residues long. CDR1 is SGHNT, CDR2 YYREEE, per germline (reference sequence). With 5 bases clipped from V and 1 base from J, the junction kept 5 bases outside the gene matches.

CDR3 loop: CAWSGDGTGRFRGYTF. DNA of the CDR3: TGTGCCTGGAGCGGAGATGGGACAGGGAGGTTTCGGGGCTACACCTTC. The V and J genes are TRBV30 and TRBJ1-2, with 9 bases identical to TRBD1. The CDR3 has 16 amino acids. Germline assignment: CDR1 GTSNPN and CDR2 SVGIG (reference sequence). V dropped 3 bases and J dropped 8; count of bases not matched to a gene: 16.

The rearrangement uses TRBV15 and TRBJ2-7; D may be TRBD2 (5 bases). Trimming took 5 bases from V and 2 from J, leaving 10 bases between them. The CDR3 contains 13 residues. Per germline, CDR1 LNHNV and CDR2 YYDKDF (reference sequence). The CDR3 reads CATSEEGAYEQYF. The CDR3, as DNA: TGTGCCACCAGCGAAGAGGGCGCCTACGAGCAGTACTTC.

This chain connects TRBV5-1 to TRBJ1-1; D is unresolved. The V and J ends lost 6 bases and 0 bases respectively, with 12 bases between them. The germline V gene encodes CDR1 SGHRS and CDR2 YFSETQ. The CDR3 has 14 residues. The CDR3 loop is CASTGGYMNTEAFF. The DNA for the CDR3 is TGCGCCAGCACGGGCGGATACATGAACACTGAAGCTTTCTTT.

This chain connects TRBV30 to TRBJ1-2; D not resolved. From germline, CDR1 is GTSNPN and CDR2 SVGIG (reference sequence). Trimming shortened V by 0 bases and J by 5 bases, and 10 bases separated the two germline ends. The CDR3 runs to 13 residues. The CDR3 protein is CAWSVQQLYGYTF. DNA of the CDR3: TGTGCCTGGAGTGTACAACAGCTATATGGCTACACCTTC.

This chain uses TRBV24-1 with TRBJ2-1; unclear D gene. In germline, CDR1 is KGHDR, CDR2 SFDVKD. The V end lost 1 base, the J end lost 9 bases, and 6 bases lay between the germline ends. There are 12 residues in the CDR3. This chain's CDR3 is CATSDFYGEQFF. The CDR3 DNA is TGTGCCACCAGTGATTTTTATGGTGAGCAGTTCTTC.

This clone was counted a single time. As DNA, the CDR3 is TGTGCCTGGGGAGGCCACACGACCAAAAACATTCAGTACTTC. Its translation: CAWGGHTTKNIQYF. This sequence joins TRBV30 and TRBJ2-4, with D perhaps TRBD2 (5 bases). The CDR3 totals 14 residues. Germline-derived CDR1 and CDR2 are GTSNPN and SVGIG (reference sequence). V was shortened by 5 bases and J by 2 bases, with 13 bases between the two germline ends.

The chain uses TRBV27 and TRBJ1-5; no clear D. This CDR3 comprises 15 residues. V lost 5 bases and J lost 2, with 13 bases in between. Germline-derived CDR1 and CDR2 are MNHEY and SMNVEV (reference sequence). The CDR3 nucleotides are TGTGCCAGCAGTCCCACAAATTGGGGCAATCAGCCCCAGCATTTT. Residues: CASSPTNWGNQPQHF.

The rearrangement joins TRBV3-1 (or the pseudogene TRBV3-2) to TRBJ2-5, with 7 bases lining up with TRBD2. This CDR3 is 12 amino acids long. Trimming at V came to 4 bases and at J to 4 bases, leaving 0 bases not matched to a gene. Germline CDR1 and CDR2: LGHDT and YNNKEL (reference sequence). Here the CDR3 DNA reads TGTGCCAGCAGCCGGGGGGGAGAGACCCAGTACTTC. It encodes CASSRGGETQYF.

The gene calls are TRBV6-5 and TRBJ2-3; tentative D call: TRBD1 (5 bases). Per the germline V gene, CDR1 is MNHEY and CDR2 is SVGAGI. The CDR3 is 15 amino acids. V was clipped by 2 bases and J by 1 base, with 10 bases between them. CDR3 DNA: TGTGCCAGCAGTTACGTAGGGGTGGGCACAGATACGCAGTATTTT. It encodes CASSYVGVGTDTQYF.

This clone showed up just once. CDR3 DNA: TGTGCCAGCAGTGACAACGAACGCGTCAATCAGCCCCAGCATTTT. It encodes CASSDNERVNQPQHF. J is TRBJ1-5 and V is TRBV6-4; the D is unclear. Germline assignment: CDR1 MRHNA and CDR2 SNTAGT. This CDR3 has 15 amino acids. Trimming removed 2 bases at V and 3 bases at J, with 11 bases between.

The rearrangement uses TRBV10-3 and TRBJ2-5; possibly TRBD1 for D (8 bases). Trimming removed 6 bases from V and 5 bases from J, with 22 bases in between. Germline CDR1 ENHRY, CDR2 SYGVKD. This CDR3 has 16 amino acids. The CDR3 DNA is TGTGCCATCAGCAGCCAACAGGGGGGGATGAGGGAGACCCAGTACTTC. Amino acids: CAISSQQGGMRETQYF.

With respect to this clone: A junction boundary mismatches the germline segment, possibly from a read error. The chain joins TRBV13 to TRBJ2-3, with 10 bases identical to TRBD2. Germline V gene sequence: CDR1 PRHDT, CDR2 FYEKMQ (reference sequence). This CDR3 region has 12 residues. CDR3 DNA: TGTGCCAGCAGCTTAGGGCCGACTAGCGGGTGTTTT. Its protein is CASSLGPTSGCF.

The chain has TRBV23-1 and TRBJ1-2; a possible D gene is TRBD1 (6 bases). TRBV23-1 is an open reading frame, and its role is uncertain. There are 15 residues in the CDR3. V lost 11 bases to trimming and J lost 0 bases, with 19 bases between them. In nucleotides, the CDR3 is TGCGCCGTAAGGGGGGCAAGCCTTACTAACTATGGCTACACCTTC. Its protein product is CAVRGASLTNYGYTF.

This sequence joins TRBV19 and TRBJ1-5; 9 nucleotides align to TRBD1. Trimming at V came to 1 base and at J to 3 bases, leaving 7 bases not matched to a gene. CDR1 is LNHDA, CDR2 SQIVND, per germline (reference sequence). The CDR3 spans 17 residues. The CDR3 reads CASSIATGGINNQPQHF. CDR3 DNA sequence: TGTGCCAGTAGTATAGCGACAGGGGGGATAAACAATCAGCCCCAGCATTTT.

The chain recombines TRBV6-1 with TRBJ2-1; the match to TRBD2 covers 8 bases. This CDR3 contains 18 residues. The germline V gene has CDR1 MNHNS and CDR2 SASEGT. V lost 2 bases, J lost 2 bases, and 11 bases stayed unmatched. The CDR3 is CASSEKRASGYPYNEQFF. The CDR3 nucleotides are TGTGCCAGCAGTGAAAAGAGGGCTAGCGGGTATCCCTACAATGAGCAGTTCTTC.

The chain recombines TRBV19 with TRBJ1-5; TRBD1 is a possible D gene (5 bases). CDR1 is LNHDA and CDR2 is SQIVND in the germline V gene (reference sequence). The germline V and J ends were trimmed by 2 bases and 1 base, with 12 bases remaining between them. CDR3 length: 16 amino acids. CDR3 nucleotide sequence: TGTGCCAGTAGTATACGTCCCAGGGTGAGCAATCAGCCCCAGCATTTT. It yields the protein CASSIRPRVSNQPQHF.

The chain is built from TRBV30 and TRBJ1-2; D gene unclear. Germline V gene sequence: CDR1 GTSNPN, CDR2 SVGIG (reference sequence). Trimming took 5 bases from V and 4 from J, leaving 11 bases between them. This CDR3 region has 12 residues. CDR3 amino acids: CAWAVEGYGYTF. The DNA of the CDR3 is TGTGCCTGGGCTGTCGAGGGCTATGGCTACACCTTC.

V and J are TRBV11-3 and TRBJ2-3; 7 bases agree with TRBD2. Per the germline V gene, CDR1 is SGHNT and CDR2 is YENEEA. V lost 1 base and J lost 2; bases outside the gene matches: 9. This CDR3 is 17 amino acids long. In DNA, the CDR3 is TGTGCCAGCAGCTTAGGTGGGGGGGACCTACTCACAGATACGCAGTATTTT. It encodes CASSLGGGDLLTDTQYF.

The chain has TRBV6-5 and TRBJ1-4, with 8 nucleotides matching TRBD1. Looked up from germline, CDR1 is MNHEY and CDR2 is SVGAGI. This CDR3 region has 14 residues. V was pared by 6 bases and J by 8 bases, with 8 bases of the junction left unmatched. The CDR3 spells CASRRTGLKEKLFF. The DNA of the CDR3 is TGTGCCAGCAGGCGGACAGGGTTAAAGGAAAAACTGTTTTTT.